Listed below are T cell receptor beta chains from one sample, sequenced in a study of cytomegalovirus exposure and HLA in healthy donors. The repertoire was sequenced with immunoSEQ multiplex PCR; TCRdb's copy has only in-frame clones and lacks some. The table lists 75,000 to 100,000 clones, 70% to 80% of them singletons. Sequenced input: PBMCs. The receptors were gathered from a man in his fifties or sixties in good health and CMV-seropositive. The CDR3 runs from the conserved cysteine through the conserved F or W. The D gene is left open where the match is weak. Expanded clones get a size class; other rows say once, few or many, or leave the size out.

>TRBJ2-5|NA|TRBV27|TRBD1
CASSLGQEQYF
TGTGCCAGCAGTTTGGGACAGGAGCAGTACTTC
>TRBJ2-7|once|TRBV23-1|NA
CASSQSGPRRRSYEQYF
TGCGCCAGCAGTCAATCCGGCCCCAGGCGACGATCCTACGAGCAGTACTTC
>TRBJ2-3|NA|TRBV28|TRBD2
CASSIRGGADTQYF
TGTGCCAGCAGTATTCGGGGGGGTGCAGATACGCAGTATTTT
>TRBJ2-3|once|TRBV7-3|TRBD2
CASSLRGAGITDTQYF
TGTGCCAGCAGCCTGCGAGGAGCGGGAATCACAGATACGCAGTATTTT
>TRBJ2-7|NA|TRBV28|NA
CASRGDAGYEQYF
TGTGCCAGCCGGGGAGACGCTGGTTACGAGCAGTACTTC
>TRBJ2-7|NA|TRBV4-1|TRBD2
CASSQQREGAYEQYF
TGCGCCAGCAGCCAACAGCGGGAGGGAGCCTACGAGCAGTACTTC
>TRBJ2-1|NA|TRBV7-8|NA
CASRPGGSYNEQFF
TGTGCCAGCCGACCTGGGGGGTCCTACAATGAGCAGTTCTTC
>TRBJ2-5|NA|TRBV29-1|NA
CSVESSGQSQETQYF
TGCAGCGTTGAATCCTCGGGACAATCCCAAGAGACCCAGTACTTC
>TRBJ2-7|NA|TRBV5-4|TRBD1
CASSPPGQGVHEQYF
TGTGCCAGCAGCCCTCCGGGACAGGGGGTCCACGAGCAGTACTTC
>TRBJ2-1|NA|TRBV5-1|NA
CASSLVSSRNEQFF
TGCGCCAGCAGCTTGGTGTCCTCTCGCAATGAGCAGTTCTTC
>TRBJ2-3|once|TRBV5-1|TRBD2
CASSFNRGVAGGYTDTQYF
TGCGCCAGCAGCTTCAACCGAGGGGTGGCGGGGGGGTACACAGATACGCAGTATTTT
>TRBJ1-4|NA|TRBV7-9|TRBD1
CASSIGQGDEKLFF
TGTGCCAGCAGCATCGGACAGGGGGATGAAAAACTGTTTTTT
>TRBJ1-6|NA|TRBV14|NA
CASSQDPQGRSPLHF
TGTGCCAGCAGCCAAGATCCGCAGGGTCGGTCACCCCTCCACTTT
>TRBJ1-1|few|TRBV5-6|TRBD1
CASSDRGLIVAEAFF
TGTGCCAGCAGCGACAGGGGGTTGATAGTCGCTGAAGCTTTCTTT